These T cell receptor beta chains were read from a single sample in a study of T cell responses to AZD1222 COVID-19 vaccine. Data came from immunoSEQ multiplex PCR; TCRdb stores just in-frame clones and leaves some out. The table records about 170,000 clones, roughly 93% of them present only once. The source was peripheral blood, collected on day 0 of AZD1222 vaccination. These receptors came from an adult in good health. The CDR3 runs from the conserved cysteine through the conserved F or W. A D gene is named only where the DNA matches it firmly. Clone size is given for some rows only: seen once, a few or many times, or a class if the clone is expanded.

>TRBJ2-7|NA|NA|TRBV28
TGTGCCAGCGGAGACAGAACATACGAGCAGTACTTC
CASGDRTYEQYF
>TRBJ2-5|NA|NA|TRBV4-2
TGTGCCAGCAGCCCAGGGCTAGAACGAATGTCGACCCAGTACTTC
CASSPGLERMSTQYF
>TRBJ1-3|NA|TRBD1|TRBV5-4
TGTGCCAGCAGGGATAGGGGGCAGGCTGGAAACACCATATATTTT
CASRDRGQAGNTIYF
>TRBJ2-7|once|NA|TRBV5-6
TGTGCCAGCAGCTTGGCCGGGTCCCCGCGCGAGCAGTACTTC
CASSLAGSPREQYF
>TRBJ1-2|NA|NA|TRBV12-3/TRBV12-4
TGTGCCAGCAGTTTTTCAGGGGTAGGCTACACCTTC
CASSFSGVGYTF
>TRBJ1-1|NA|NA|TRBV11-2
TGTGCCAGCAGCTTAGTAGGTATGTTGAACACTGAAGCTTTCTTT
CASSLVGMLNTEAFF
>TRBJ2-1|NA|NA|TRBV10-1
TGCGCCAGCAGTGAGGGTGCGACTTTCAGCTCCTACAATGAGCAGTTCTTC
CASSEGATFSSYNEQFF
>TRBJ1-4|NA|NA|TRBV28
TGTGCCAGCGGCCGGGACCAAGATGAAAAACTGTTTTTT
CASGRDQDEKLFF
>TRBJ1-2|NA|NA|TRBV4-1
TGCGCCAGCACCCTCCACGTTGACATATACGGCTACACCTTC
CASTLHVDIYGYTF
>TRBJ1-1|NA|TRBD1|TRBV4-1
TGCGCCAGCAGCCAAGATTTCCGGGACAGGGGGTACGCTGAAGCTTTCTTT
CASSQDFRDRGYAEAFF
>TRBJ1-2|NA|NA|TRBV12-5
TGTGCTAGTGGTTTCTTTTCAGTCAACTATGGCTACACCTTC
CASGFFSVNYGYTF
>TRBJ2-2|NA|TRBD1|TRBV3-1/TRBV3-2
TGTGCCAGCAGCCAAGTTGTGGGGACAGGAAACACCGGGGAGCTGTTTTTT
CASSQVVGTGNTGELFF
>TRBJ1-2|once|NA|TRBV19
TGTGCCAGTAGTATTGAGTCGGGAGTTAACTATGGCTACACCTTC
CASSIESGVNYGYTF
>TRBJ1-5|once|NA|TRBV19
TGTGCCAGTAGTATAACCGGACGGTATCAGCCCCAGCATTTT
CASSITGRYQPQHF
>TRBJ2-3|NA|NA|TRBV5-1
TGCGCCAGTCTGCAACCTTCCACAGATACGCAGTATTTT
CASLQPSTDTQYF
>TRBJ1-1|NA|NA|TRBV6-6
TGTGCCAGCAGTTACGGGCCTGAAGCTTTCTTT
CASSYGPEAFF
>TRBJ2-3|NA|NA|TRBV4-1
TGCGCCAGCAGCCAAGATGGTGGAAATACGCAGTATTTT
CASSQDGGNTQYF
>TRBJ1-6|NA|TRBD1|TRBV19
TGTGCCAGTAGGCCCGGGACAGGGCAGAATTATAATTCACCCCTCCACTTT
CASRPGTGQNYNSPLHF
>TRBJ2-5|NA|TRBD2|TRBV19
TGTGCCAGTAGTATAGGCGGGGGGGCGAACGAAGAGACCCAGTACTTC
CASSIGGGANEETQYF
>TRBJ2-2|NA|NA|TRBV24-1
TGTGCCACCAGTGATGGGGGCTCTCCCACCGGGGAGCTGTTTTTT
CATSDGGSPTGELFF
>TRBJ1-4|NA|NA|TRBV6-1
TGTGCCAGCAGTGAGGGGGCTGCTAATGAAAAACTGTTTTTT
CASSEGAANEKLFF
>TRBJ1-2|NA|NA|TRBV3-1/TRBV3-2
TGTGCCAGCAGCCAAGTGTCGAACAGATATGGCTACACCTTC
CASSQVSNRYGYTF